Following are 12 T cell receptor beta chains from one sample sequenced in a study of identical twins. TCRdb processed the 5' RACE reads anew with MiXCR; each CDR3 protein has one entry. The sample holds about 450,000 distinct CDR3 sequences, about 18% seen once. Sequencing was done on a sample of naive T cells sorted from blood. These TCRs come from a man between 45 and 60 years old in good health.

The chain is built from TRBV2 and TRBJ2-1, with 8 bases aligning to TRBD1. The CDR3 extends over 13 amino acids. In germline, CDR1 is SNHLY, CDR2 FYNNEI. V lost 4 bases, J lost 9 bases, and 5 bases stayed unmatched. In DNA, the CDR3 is TGTGCCAGCAGTGTTGAGACAGGGGTTGAGCAGTTCTTC. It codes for CASSVETGVEQFF.

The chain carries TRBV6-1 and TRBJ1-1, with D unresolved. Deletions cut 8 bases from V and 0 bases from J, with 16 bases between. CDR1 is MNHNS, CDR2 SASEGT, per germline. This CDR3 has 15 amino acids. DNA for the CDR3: TGTGCCAGCTCGCCCCCGCAGTTCATGAACACTGAAGCTTTCTTT. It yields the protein CASSPPQFMNTEAFF.

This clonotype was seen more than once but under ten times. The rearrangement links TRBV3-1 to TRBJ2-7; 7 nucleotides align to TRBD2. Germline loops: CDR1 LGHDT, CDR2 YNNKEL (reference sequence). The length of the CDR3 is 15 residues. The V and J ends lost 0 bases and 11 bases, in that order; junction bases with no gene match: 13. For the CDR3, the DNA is TGTGCCAGCAGCCAAGATATTCGGGAGGAGGAAGTGAAGTACTTC. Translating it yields CASSQDIREEEVKYF.

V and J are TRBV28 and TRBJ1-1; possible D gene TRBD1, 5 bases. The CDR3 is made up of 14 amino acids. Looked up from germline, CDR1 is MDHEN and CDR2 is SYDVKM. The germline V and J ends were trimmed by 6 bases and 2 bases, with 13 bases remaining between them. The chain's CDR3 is CASRRTSLNTEAFF. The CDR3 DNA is TGTGCCAGCAGGAGGACATCTCTCAACACTGAAGCTTTCTTT.

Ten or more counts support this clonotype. For the CDR3, the DNA is TGTGCCAGCAGGCATCCCCAGAGAGGCTACACCTTC. It specifies CASRHPQRGYTF. This chain joins TRBV12-3 or TRBV12-4 and TRBJ1-2; D uncertain. The V end lost 6 bases, the J end lost 8 bases, and 13 bases lay between the germline ends. The CDR3 totals 12 residues.

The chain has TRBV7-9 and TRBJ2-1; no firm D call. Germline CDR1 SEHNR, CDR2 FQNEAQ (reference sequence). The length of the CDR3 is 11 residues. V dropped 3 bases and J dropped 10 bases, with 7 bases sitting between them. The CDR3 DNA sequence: TGTGCCAGCAGCTTTGTACGCGAGCAGTTCTTC. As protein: CASSFVREQFF.

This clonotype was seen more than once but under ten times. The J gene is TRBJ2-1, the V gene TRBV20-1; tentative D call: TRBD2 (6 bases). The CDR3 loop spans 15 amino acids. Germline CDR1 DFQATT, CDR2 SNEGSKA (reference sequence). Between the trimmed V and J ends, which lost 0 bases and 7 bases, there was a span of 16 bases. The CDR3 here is CSARDRPSTRNEQFF. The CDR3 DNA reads TGCAGTGCTAGAGATCGGCCTTCGACTAGGAATGAGCAGTTCTTC.

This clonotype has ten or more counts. Here the CDR3 reads CASSQVGGSYEQYF. The CDR3 DNA reads as TGTGCCAGCAGCCAAGTCGGGGGATCCTACGAGCAGTACTTC. V is TRBV4-2 and J is TRBJ2-7; the D gene is possibly TRBD2 (6 bases). CDR1 and CDR2 from the germline V gene are LGHNA and YNFKEQ. V was cut by 1 base and J by 1 base, with 8 bases left in between. This CDR3 comprises 14 residues.

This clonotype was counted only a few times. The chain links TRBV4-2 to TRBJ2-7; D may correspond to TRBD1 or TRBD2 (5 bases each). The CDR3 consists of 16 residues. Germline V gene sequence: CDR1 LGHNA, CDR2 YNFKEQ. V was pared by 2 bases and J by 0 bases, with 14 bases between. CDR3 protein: CASSQPGTVSSYEQYF. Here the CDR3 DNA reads TGTGCCAGCAGCCAACCCGGGACGGTGAGCTCCTACGAGCAGTACTTC.

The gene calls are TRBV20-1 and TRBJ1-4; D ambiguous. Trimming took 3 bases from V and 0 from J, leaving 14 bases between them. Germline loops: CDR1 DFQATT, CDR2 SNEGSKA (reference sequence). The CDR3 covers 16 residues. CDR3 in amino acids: CSASGPTASTNEKLFF. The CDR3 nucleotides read TGCAGTGCTAGCGGGCCTACAGCTTCAACTAATGAAAAACTGTTTTTT.

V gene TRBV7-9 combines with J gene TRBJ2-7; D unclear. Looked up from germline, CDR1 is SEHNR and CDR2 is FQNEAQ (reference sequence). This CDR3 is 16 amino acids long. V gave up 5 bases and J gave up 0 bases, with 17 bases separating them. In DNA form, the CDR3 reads TGTGCCAGCAGCCTCACTCGTGGGCGCCTCTCCTACGAGCAGTACTTC. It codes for CASSLTRGRLSYEQYF.

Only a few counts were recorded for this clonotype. The DNA of the CDR3 is TGTGCCAGCAGCGTCAATCTTGGGACGGGAATATATTTT. This translates into CASSVNLGTGIYF. The rearrangement links TRBV9 to TRBJ1-3; tentative D call: TRBD1 (5 bases). Germline CDR1 SGDLS, CDR2 YYNGEE. With 2 bases removed from V and 13 bases from J, the gap between germline ends came to 16 bases. There are 13 residues in the CDR3.